This passage covers 28 T cell receptor beta chains from one sample sequenced in a study of cytomegalovirus exposure and HLA in healthy donors. It was with 60 Vbeta and 13 Jbeta primers that the PCR ran. The protocol was immunoSEQ multiplex PCR, while the TCRdb copy is restricted to in-frame clones and leaves out a portion. Among roughly 120,000 clones, 80% to 90% were seen once, and the ten largest hold around 1%. The sequencing sample was made of PBMCs. Receptors originate from a woman aged 25-40 years in good health and CMV-seronegative.

The chain links TRBV19 to TRBJ2-5; 13 bases match TRBD2. The J call may be incorrect, as the DNA end agrees better with TRBJ2-7. Per germline, CDR1 LNHDA and CDR2 SQIVND (reference sequence). The CDR3 consists of 16 residues. The CDR3 loop reads CASSKTSGRSSYEQYF. In DNA form, the CDR3 reads TGTGCCAGTAGCAAGACTAGCGGGAGGAGCTCCTACGAGCAGTACTTC.

This sequence joins TRBV10-3 and TRBJ1-6; 7 bases line up with TRBD1. This CDR3 is 17 amino acids long. V gave up 0 bases and J gave up 5 bases; unmatched junction bases: 7. Germline CDR1 is ENHRY and CDR2 is SYGVKD. In DNA, the CDR3 is TGTGCCATCAGTGAGTCTCGAAGGGACAGAAATAATTCACCCCTCCACTTT. Translated: CAISESRRDRNNSPLHF.

This clone was counted between two and nine times. V usage is TRBV11-3 and J usage is TRBJ2-2; TRBD2 aligns across 8 bases. The CDR3 contains 12 residues. Germline loops: CDR1 SGHNT, CDR2 YENEEA. J was trimmed by 5 bases and V by 8 bases; bases with no gene match: 1. In nucleotides, the CDR3 is TGTGCCAGCTTAGCGGGGACCGGGGAGCTGTTTTTT. Protein sequence: CASLAGTGELFF.

The rearrangement joins TRBV4-3 to TRBJ1-2, with TRBD1 matching over 7 bases. This CDR3 is built from 14 residues. Germline V gene data show CDR1 as LGHNA and CDR2 as YSLEER. V dropped 4 bases and J dropped 4; count of bases not matched to a gene: 6. CDR3 protein: CASSRETGLYGYTF. CDR3 nucleotide sequence: TGCGCCAGCAGCCGAGAGACAGGGCTCTATGGCTACACCTTC.

The V and J genes are TRBV5-4 and TRBJ1-6, with D possibly being TRBD1 (5 bases). This CDR3 contains 15 residues. With 4 bases removed from V and 3 bases from J, the gap between germline ends came to 11 bases. Germline V gene lookup returns CDR1 SGHNT and CDR2 YYREEE (reference sequence). CDR3 in DNA: TGTGCCAGCAGCGTCGACAGCCTCTATAATTCACCCCTCCACTTT. Protein: CASSVDSLYNSPLHF.

This chain joins TRBV11-2 and TRBJ1-6; D gene ambiguous. The CDR3 extends over 15 amino acids. Trimming removed 5 bases at V and 4 bases at J, with 12 bases between. CDR1 is SGHAT and CDR2 is FQNNGV in the germline V gene. CDR3 DNA: TGTGCCAGCAGCGCCCGGACGGGATATAATTCACCCCTCCACTTT. Translated: CASSARTGYNSPLHF. The full variable domain, rest sourced from reference TRBV11-2 and TRBJ1-6, is EAGVAQSPRYKIIEKRQSVAFWCNPISGHATLYWYQQILGQGPKLLIQFQNNGVVDDSQLPKDRFSAERLKGVDSTLKIQPAKLEDSAVYLCASSARTGYNSPLHFGNGTRLTVT.

This sequence joins TRBV18 and TRBJ1-1, with 7 bases lining up with TRBD1. Germline V gene sequence: CDR1 KGHSH, CDR2 LQKENI. This CDR3 is built from 14 residues. Unmatched junction bases numbered 4, after V lost 6 bases and J lost 0 bases. CDR3 in DNA: TGTGCCAGCTCTCAACAGGGGCTGAACACTGAAGCTTTCTTT. Its protein is CASSQQGLNTEAFF.

Here the CDR3 DNA reads TGTGCCAGCAGCTTAATCCGGGGAAAACTGTTTTTT. This translates into CASSLIRGKLFF. The rearrangement links TRBV7-8 to TRBJ1-4; unclear D gene. Trimming took off 2 bases at V and 10 bases at J, with 8 bases between the two ends. Germline loops: CDR1 SGHVS, CDR2 FQNEAQ. The CDR3 totals 12 residues.

This CDR3 reads CASSLGAGVQETQYF. The CDR3 nucleotides read TGTGCCAGCAGCTTAGGAGCGGGAGTTCAAGAGACCCAGTACTTC. The chain is built from TRBV7-3 and TRBJ2-5; 8 bases line up with TRBD2. Unmatched junction bases numbered 4, after V lost 2 bases and J lost 2 bases. Germline V gives CDR1 SGHTA, CDR2 FQGTGA. This CDR3 is 15 amino acids long. Complete variable domain (other parts from reference TRBV7-3 and TRBJ2-5): GAGVSQTPSNKVTEKGKYVELRCDPISGHTALYWYRQSLGQGPEFLIYFQGTGAADDSGLPNDRFFAVRPEGSVSTLKIQRTERGDSAVYLCASSLGAGVQETQYFGPGTRLLVL.

The chain uses TRBV6-5 and TRBJ1-2, with TRBD1 matching over 9 bases. The CDR3 has 12 amino acids. CDR1 MNHEY and CDR2 SVGAGI come from the germline V gene. Trimming removed 2 bases from V and 11 bases from J; junction bases left unmatched: 3. The CDR3 DNA follows: TGTGCCAGCAGTTACCTACAGGGGGCATACACCTTC. Translated: CASSYLQGAYTF.

Remarks on this clone: Relative to the germline gene, one junction end is altered; a read error may explain this. The chain combines TRBV2 with TRBJ2-1, with TRBD2 identical over 12 bases. Germline V gene data show CDR1 as SNHLY and CDR2 as FYNNEI. This CDR3 spans 15 amino acids. CDR3 DNA: TGTGCCAGCAGGGAAGGACTAGCGGGACGGAATGAGCAGTTCTTC. Its protein product is CASREGLAGRNEQFF.

This chain connects TRBV18 to TRBJ1-2, with 7 positions matching TRBD1. V lost 4 bases and J lost 4; bases outside the gene matches: 3. The CDR3 covers 13 residues. Per germline, CDR1 KGHSH and CDR2 LQKENI. CDR3 in amino acids: CASSRDSSYGYTF. As DNA, the CDR3 is TGTGCCAGCTCACGGGACAGTTCCTATGGCTACACCTTC.

This chain uses TRBV5-8 with TRBJ2-1, with 10 nucleotides matching TRBD1. This CDR3 has 15 residues. The V gene's germline CDR1 is SGHTS and CDR2 YDEGEE. J was trimmed by 8 bases and V by 1 base; bases with no gene match: 6. The CDR3 region has the DNA TGTGCCAGCAGCTTGTTCGGGACAGGGGTCGATGAGCAGTTCTTC. The encoded protein is CASSLFGTGVDEQFF.

This chain connects TRBV7-2 to TRBJ1-2; 9 bases are shared with TRBD1. Germline V gives CDR1 SGHTA, CDR2 FQGNSA. The CDR3 sequence is 16 residues long. The trim removed 6 bases at V and 6 bases at J, leaving 14 bases unmatched. CDR3 DNA: TGTGCCAGCAGTAGGGGGGGGACAGGGACTTCCAATGGCTACACCTTC. This gives the protein CASSRGGTGTSNGYTF.

V is TRBV27 and J is TRBJ1-1; 7 bases are a match to TRBD1. CDR1 and CDR2 from the germline V gene are MNHEY and SMNVEV (reference sequence). This CDR3 contains 15 residues. V shed 5 bases and J 1 base; nucleotides not matched to a gene: 7. CDR3 sequence reads: CASSLRTGPNTEAFF. CDR3 sequence (DNA): TGTGCCAGCAGTCTCCGGACAGGACCGAACACTGAAGCTTTCTTT.

As regards this clone: Distinct nucleotide sequences in the sample also encode this CDR3. The V call is TRBV5-8, the J call TRBJ2-5; 10 positions match TRBD1. Germline lookup yields CDR1 SGHTS and CDR2 YDEGEE. The CDR3 covers 14 residues. With V trimmed by 4 bases and J by 2 bases, 2 bases remained unmatched. DNA of the CDR3: TGTGCCAGCAGCCCGGGACAGGGGCAAGAGACCCAGTACTTC. Its protein is CASSPGQGQETQYF.

This chain joins TRBV19 and TRBJ2-7; 8 nucleotides agree with TRBD1. CDR1 and CDR2 from the germline V gene are LNHDA and SQIVND (reference sequence). The CDR3 contains 15 residues. Germline trimming cut 10 bases from V and 2 bases from J; bases unmatched to any gene: 13. CDR3 loop: CATRQGFGGTYEQYF. DNA of the CDR3: TGTGCCACCCGACAGGGGTTCGGAGGCACCTACGAGCAGTACTTC.

The V call is TRBV15, the J call TRBJ1-3, with D uncertain. Germline CDR1 and CDR2: LNHNV and YYDKDF (reference sequence). This CDR3 contains 14 residues. With 8 bases removed from V and 0 bases from J, the gap between germline ends came to 11 bases. The DNA of the CDR3 is TGTGCCACCCTAGGCCTCGACTCTGGAAACACCATATATTTT. This gives the protein CATLGLDSGNTIYF.

This sequence joins TRBV6-1 and TRBJ2-7; D might be TRBD1 (6 bases). V dropped 4 bases and J dropped 3 bases, with 16 bases sitting between them. The CDR3 sequence is 15 residues long. Germline CDR1 reads MNHNS; CDR2 reads SASEGT. CDR3 nucleotides: TGTGCCAGCAGTGCCTGGGGGCTTCGGGACTACGAGCAGTACTTC. Protein product: CASSAWGLRDYEQYF.

The rearrangement links TRBV7-8 to TRBJ2-5; maybe TRBD1 (5 bases). Trimming took off 5 bases at V and 2 bases at J, with 18 bases between the two ends. This CDR3 contains 16 residues. In germline, CDR1 is SGHVS, CDR2 FQNEAQ. CDR3 in amino acids: CASSLKSGKGQETQYF. The CDR3 DNA follows: TGTGCCAGCAGCCTCAAATCAGGGAAGGGGCAAGAGACCCAGTACTTC.

The J gene is TRBJ2-2, the V gene TRBV6-4; possibly TRBD1 for D (7 bases). The ends were cut back, 4 bases at V and 0 bases at J, with 12 bases in the middle. Per the germline V gene, CDR1 is MRHNA and CDR2 is SNTAGT. The CDR3 has 16 amino acids. This CDR3 reads CASSVEGATNTGELFF. The CDR3, as DNA: TGTGCCAGCAGTGTGGAGGGGGCCACGAACACCGGGGAGCTGTTTTTT.

This sequence joins TRBV5-4 and TRBJ2-7; 14 bases agree with TRBD2. The CDR3 is 16 residues long. The ends lost 5 bases at V and 6 bases at J; junction bases unmatched: 10. The germline CDR1 and CDR2 sequences are SGHNT and YYREEE (reference sequence). The DNA for the CDR3 is TGTGCCAGCAGTAGTGGGACTAGCGGGAGTGGGTTCGAGCAGTACTTC. This encodes CASSSGTSGSGFEQYF.

This clone appeared a single time. In nucleotides, the CDR3 is TGTGCCAGCAGTCTTCGACAGACCTATGGCTACACCTTC. This sequence encodes CASSLRQTYGYTF. The chain recombines TRBV6-5 with TRBJ1-2; possibly TRBD1 for D (5 bases). CDR1 MNHEY and CDR2 SVGAGI come from the germline V gene. V lost 5 bases to trimming and J lost 4 bases, with 11 bases between them. This CDR3 has 13 amino acids.

In the case of this clone: The same CDR3 also results from other DNA sequences found in this sample. The V gene is TRBV7-9, the J gene TRBJ1-1, with 7 bases identical to TRBD1. V trimming: 5 bases; J trimming: 1 base; junction bases outside the gene matches: 4. This CDR3 has 14 residues. The germline gives CDR1 SEHNR, CDR2 FQNEAQ (reference sequence). The CDR3 region is CASSPGQTNTEAFF. CDR3 DNA: TGTGCCAGCAGCCCGGGACAGACGAACACTGAAGCTTTCTTT.

This chain links TRBV5-4 with TRBJ1-2; weak D call: TRBD1 (5 bases). Per the germline V gene, CDR1 is SGHNT and CDR2 is YYREEE (reference sequence). This CDR3 is built from 13 residues. Trimming took off 0 bases at V and 3 bases at J, with 6 bases between the two ends. In nucleotides, the CDR3 is TGTGCCAGCAGCTTGGAAGGGGACTATGGCTACACCTTC. It encodes CASSLEGDYGYTF. The full variable domain, in which reference TRBV5-4 and TRBJ1-2 provide the parts outside the CDR3, is ETGVTQSPTHLIKTRGQQVTLRCSSQSGHNTVSWYQQALGQGPQFIFQYYREEENGRGNFPPRFSGLQFPNYSSELNVNALELDDSALYLCASSLEGDYGYTFGSGTRLTVV.

The chain recombines TRBV19 with TRBJ1-5; 7 bases fit TRBD1. CDR3 length: 15 amino acids. V lost 6 bases, J lost 2 bases, and 7 bases stayed unmatched. Germline-derived CDR1 and CDR2 are LNHDA and SQIVND (reference sequence). Here the CDR3 reads CASSIDRVRNQPQHF. In DNA, the CDR3 is TGTGCCAGTAGCATCGACAGGGTACGCAATCAGCCCCAGCATTTT.

The chain employs TRBV15 and TRBJ2-1; TRBD2 aligns across 8 bases. In germline, CDR1 is LNHNV, CDR2 YYDKDF (reference sequence). CDR3 length equals 14 residues. J was trimmed by 9 bases and V by 2 bases; bases with no gene match: 6. CDR3 in DNA: TGTGCCACCAGCAGACAAGCGGGAGTCATTGAGCAGTTCTTC. Residues: CATSRQAGVIEQFF. The variable domain in full, completed from reference TRBV15 and TRBJ2-1, reads DAMVIQNPRYQVTQFGKPVTLSCSQTLNHNVMYWYQQKSSQAPKLLFHYYDKDFNNEADTPDNFQSRRPNTSFCFLDIRSPGLGDTAMYLCATSRQAGVIEQFFGPGTRLTVL.

As DNA, the CDR3 is TGCAGTGGACTCGTATTAGACGAGCAGTACTTC. This translates into CSGLVLDEQYF. The chain recombines TRBV20-1 with TRBJ2-7; no definite D call. The CDR3 length is 11 residues. CDR1 DFQATT and CDR2 SNEGSKA come from the germline V gene (reference sequence). The germline V and J ends were trimmed by 7 bases and 5 bases, with 12 bases remaining between them.